These T cell receptor beta chains were read from a single sample in a study of T cell responses to AZD1222 COVID-19 vaccine. Generated by immunoSEQ multiplex PCR, the TCRdb table keeps only in-frame clones and is missing some. Of about 150,000 clones listed, about 85% are singletons. This specimen consisted of peripheral blood, obtained after recovery from COVID-19. Source of these receptors: an adult who had recovered from COVID-19. The CDR3 runs from the conserved cysteine through the conserved F or W. Not every row has a clone size; where given, it reads once, few, many or a size class.

V gene: TRBV27; J gene: TRBJ2-7; clone size: .; CDR3 protein: CASSWGRGKNEQYF
V gene: TRBV27; J gene: TRBJ1-6; clone size: once; CDR3 protein: CASSNLRTGIPTPLHF
V gene: TRBV5-6; J gene: TRBJ1-3; clone size: .; CDR3 protein: CASSLGIIGASGNTIYF
V gene: TRBV7-9; J gene: TRBJ1-5; clone size: .; CDR3 protein: CASSLAGDSNQPQHF
V gene: TRBV4-2; J gene: TRBJ2-1; clone size: .; CDR3 protein: CASSQARGGAGHNEQFF
V gene: TRBV6-1; J gene: TRBJ2-2; clone size: .; CDR3 protein: CASSEGPGGRTGELFF
V gene: TRBV2; J gene: TRBJ2-1; clone size: .; CDR3 protein: CASPFGTSGYNEQFF
V gene: TRBV28; J gene: TRBJ2-2; clone size: .; CDR3 protein: CASTGQGGGELFF
V gene: TRBV10-1; J gene: TRBJ2-7; clone size: .; CDR3 protein: CASKFVGRPFSYEQYF
V gene: TRBV7-3; J gene: TRBJ1-2; clone size: once; CDR3 protein: CASSLRREGGYTF
V gene: TRBV11-3; J gene: TRBJ2-2; clone size: .; CDR3 protein: CASSLALAGVYTGELFF
V gene: TRBV15; J gene: TRBJ2-7; clone size: .; CDR3 protein: CATSFRRQGIGEQYF
V gene: TRBV4-1; J gene: TRBJ1-4; clone size: .; CDR3 protein: CASSQERTGGLFF
V gene: TRBV27; J gene: TRBJ2-1; clone size: .; CDR3 protein: CASSLEGYNEQFF
V gene: TRBV5-8; J gene: TRBJ2-2; clone size: .; CDR3 protein: CASSLFWGDTGELFF
V gene: TRBV28; J gene: TRBJ1-2; clone size: .; CDR3 protein: CASSRTGGGYTF
V gene: TRBV5-8; J gene: TRBJ1-3; clone size: .; CDR3 protein: CASSLGLRSGNTIYF
V gene: TRBV9; J gene: TRBJ1-5; clone size: .; CDR3 protein: CASSVGAGNQPQHF
V gene: TRBV5-1; J gene: TRBJ1-1; clone size: .; CDR3 protein: CASSWDRGDAFF
V gene: TRBV5-4; J gene: TRBJ1-1; clone size: .; CDR3 protein: CASSLARQNTEAFF
V gene: TRBV20-1; J gene: TRBJ2-7; clone size: .; CDR3 protein: CSARDIREQYF
V gene: TRBV9; J gene: TRBJ2-1; clone size: once; CDR3 protein: CASSARDDGGYEQFF
V gene: TRBV20-1; J gene: TRBJ2-7; clone size: .; CDR3 protein: CSASLVIGYEQYF
V gene: TRBV4-1; J gene: TRBJ2-7; clone size: .; CDR3 protein: CASSQEWPAGGDYEQYF
V gene: TRBV6-6; J gene: TRBJ1-2; clone size: once; CDR3 protein: CATYLDGYTF
V gene: TRBV7-9; J gene: TRBJ2-7; clone size: .; CDR3 protein: CASSLDDHAYEQYF
V gene: TRBV5-1; J gene: TRBJ2-1; clone size: .; CDR3 protein: CASSFVAGGKPNEQFF
V gene: TRBV28; J gene: TRBJ2-2; clone size: .; CDR3 protein: CASRYATGGPGELFF
V gene: TRBV4-3; J gene: TRBJ2-1; clone size: .; CDR3 protein: CASSQEIAGAYNEQFF
V gene: TRBV11-2; J gene: TRBJ1-3; clone size: .; CDR3 protein: CASSLTGRIAGNTIYF
V gene: TRBV6-1; J gene: TRBJ2-1; clone size: .; CDR3 protein: CASSEGGIAHEQFF
V gene: TRBV28; J gene: TRBJ2-3; clone size: few; CDR3 protein: CASSSQGRVTDTQYF
V gene: TRBV5-1; J gene: TRBJ2-6; clone size: .; CDR3 protein: CASSRMDKAISGANVLTF
V gene: TRBV20-1; J gene: TRBJ1-4; clone size: .; CDR3 protein: CSASGPNRNEKLFF
V gene: TRBV5-1; J gene: TRBJ1-3; clone size: .; CDR3 protein: CASSLGGTTGNTIYF
V gene: TRBV28; J gene: TRBJ1-2; clone size: .; CDR3 protein: CASIGLQETGYTF
V gene: TRBV29-1; J gene: TRBJ2-1; clone size: .; CDR3 protein: CSVVGYNEQFF
V gene: TRBV27; J gene: TRBJ1-2; clone size: .; CDR3 protein: CASSLYGPSGYGYTF
V gene: TRBV18; J gene: TRBJ2-3; clone size: .; CDR3 protein: CASSAYSGNTDTQYF
V gene: TRBV27; J gene: TRBJ1-2; clone size: .; CDR3 protein: CASSGDRASGYTF
V gene: TRBV10-3; J gene: TRBJ2-2; clone size: .; CDR3 protein: CAITTANTGELFF